Described below is a single T cell receptor (beta chain) sequence and its context. Trimming left V 4 bases short and J 10 bases short, with 17 bases between. Germline loops: CDR1 SGHDN, CDR2 FVKESK. There are 15 residues in the CDR3. These data belong to a study of blood T cell repertoires in COVID-19. Study-level background: The cDNA or gDNA used as material had been derived from T cells, B-cell-depleted T cells, or PBMCs.

Per the original data handling: The authors estimated nucleated cell counts from reference gene primer amplification. The repertoire was sequenced with immunoSEQ multiplex PCR; TCRdb's copy has only in-frame clones and lacks some. The V and J calls and clone size come from that table; D and trimming were worked out from the DNA. Of about 35,000 clones detected, about 90% appear once; the ten largest clones hold roughly a tenth. The sequence came from a man at least 80 years old with active COVID-19. The genes are TRBV14 and TRBJ1-6; D possibly corresponds to TRBD1 (5 bases). The sequencing input was peripheral blood. DNA of the CDR3: TGTGCCAGCAGCCTGGATTCGCAGGAGGGGTCACCCCTCCACTTT. Translating it yields CASSLDSQEGSPLHF.